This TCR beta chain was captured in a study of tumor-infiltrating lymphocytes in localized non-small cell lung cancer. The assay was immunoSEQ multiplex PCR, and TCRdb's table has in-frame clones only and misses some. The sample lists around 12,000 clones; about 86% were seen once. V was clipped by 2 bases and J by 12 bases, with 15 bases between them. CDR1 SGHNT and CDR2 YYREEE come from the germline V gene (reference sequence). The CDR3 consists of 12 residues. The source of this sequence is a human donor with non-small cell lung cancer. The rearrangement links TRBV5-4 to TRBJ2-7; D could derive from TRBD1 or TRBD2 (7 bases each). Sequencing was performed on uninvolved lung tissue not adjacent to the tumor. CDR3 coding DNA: TGTGCCAGCAGCTTTGGGGGGGGACAGCCGTACTTC. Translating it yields CASSFGGGQPYF.